The 8 T cell receptor beta chains below come from one sample, sequenced in a study of long-term antiretroviral therapy in people with HIV. A v3.0 immunoSEQ assay was performed at survey level. Data came from immunoSEQ multiplex PCR; TCRdb stores just in-frame clones and leaves some out. The sample has approximately 32,000 clones, roughly four fifths seen once. The sample consisted of unsorted PBMCs, taken 0.3 years after starting antiretroviral therapy. The receptors were gathered from a man younger than 30 with HIV.

In DNA, the CDR3 is TGTGTCTCCGAGGACACCGGGGAGCTGTTTTTT. It translates to CVSEDTGELFF. J is TRBJ2-2 and V is TRBV28, with D uncertain. CDR1 is MDHEN, CDR2 SYDVKM, per germline. The CDR3 is 11 amino acids.

This rearrangement joins TRBV9 to TRBJ2-3; D unresolved. There are 13 residues in the CDR3. Germline V gives CDR1 SGDLS, CDR2 YYNGEE. Trimming left V 0 bases short and J 4 bases short, with 6 bases between. CDR3 DNA: TGTGCCAGCAGCGTAGAAAGGGCAGATACGCAGTATTTT. The encoded protein is CASSVERADTQYF.

The chain has TRBV18 and TRBJ2-3, with D unresolved. Trimming took off 1 base at V and 0 bases at J, with 11 bases between the two ends. Germline V gene data show CDR1 as KGHSH and CDR2 as LQKENI. CDR3 length equals 16 residues. For the CDR3, the DNA is TGTGCCAGCTCACCACGGGCAAGTACTAGCACAGATACGCAGTATTTT. Its protein product is CASSPRASTSTDTQYF.

The CDR3 nucleotides read TGTGCCTGGAGTGTATTCGGGAAGACAGATACGCAGTATTTT. Its protein product is CAWSVFGKTDTQYF. The V gene is TRBV30, the J gene TRBJ2-3, with a weak D call TRBD2 (5 bases). CDR1 and CDR2 (germline): GTSNPN, SVGIG (reference sequence). There are 14 residues in the CDR3. Trimming pared 0 bases from V and 3 bases from J, leaving 10 bases between.

The V call is TRBV7-9, the J call TRBJ1-2; 7 bases match TRBD1. CDR1 and CDR2 from the germline V gene are SEHNR and FQNEAQ (reference sequence). CDR3 length: 12 amino acids. Unmatched junction bases numbered 4, after V lost 8 bases and J lost 4 bases. The CDR3 DNA follows: TGTGCCAGCGTCGGGACAGCCTATGGCTACACCTTC. Amino acids: CASVGTAYGYTF.

The V call is TRBV30, the J call TRBJ2-1; 9 bases match TRBD1. With 6 bases clipped from V and 6 bases from J, the junction kept 9 bases outside the gene matches. The CDR3 has 14 residues. Germline CDR1 GTSNPN, CDR2 SVGIG (reference sequence). The CDR3 loop is CACTARDRVNEQFF. DNA for the CDR3: TGTGCCTGCACAGCCCGGGACAGGGTCAATGAGCAGTTCTTC.

V and J are TRBV6-5 and TRBJ2-2; D ambiguous. The length of the CDR3 is 13 residues. Germline CDR1 and CDR2: MNHEY and SVGAGI. V lost 7 bases, J lost 6 bases, and 12 bases lay in between. CDR3 in amino acids: CASTHGVPGELFF. The CDR3 DNA reads TGTGCCAGCACCCACGGAGTGCCCGGGGAGCTGTTTTTT.

J is TRBJ2-7 and V is TRBV5-8; 8 bases are a match to TRBD2. Germline CDR1 is SGHTS and CDR2 is YDEGEE. The length of the CDR3 is 14 residues. V lost 2 bases and J lost 6; bases outside the gene matches: 7. DNA for the CDR3: TGTGCCAGCAGCTTCTCGGGGGGGGGATTCGAGCAGTACTTC. Its protein is CASSFSGGGFEQYF.